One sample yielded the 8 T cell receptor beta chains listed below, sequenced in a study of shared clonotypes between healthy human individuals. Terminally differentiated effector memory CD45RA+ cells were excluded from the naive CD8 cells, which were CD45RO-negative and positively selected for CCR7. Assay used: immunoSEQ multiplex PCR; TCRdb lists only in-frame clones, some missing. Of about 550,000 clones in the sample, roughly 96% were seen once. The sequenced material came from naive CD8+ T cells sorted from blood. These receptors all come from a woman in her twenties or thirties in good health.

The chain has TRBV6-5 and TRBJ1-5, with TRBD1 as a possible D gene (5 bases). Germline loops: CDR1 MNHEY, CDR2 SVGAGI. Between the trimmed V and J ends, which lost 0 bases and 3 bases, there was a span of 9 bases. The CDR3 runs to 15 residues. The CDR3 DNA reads TGTGCCAGCAGTTACTCGGCAGGGTTCAATCAGCCCCAGCATTTT. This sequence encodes CASSYSAGFNQPQHF.

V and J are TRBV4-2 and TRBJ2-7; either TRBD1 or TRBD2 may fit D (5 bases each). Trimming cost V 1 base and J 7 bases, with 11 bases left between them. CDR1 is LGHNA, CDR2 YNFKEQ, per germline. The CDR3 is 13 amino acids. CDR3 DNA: TGTGCCAGCAGCCAAGGGTGGGGGAGTGAGCAGTACTTC. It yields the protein CASSQGWGSEQYF.

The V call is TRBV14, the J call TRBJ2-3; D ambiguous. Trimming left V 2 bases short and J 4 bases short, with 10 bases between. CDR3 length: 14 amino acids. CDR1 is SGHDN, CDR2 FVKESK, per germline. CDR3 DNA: TGTGCCAGCAGCCAAATCCGCGATTCAGATACGCAGTATTTT. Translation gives CASSQIRDSDTQYF.

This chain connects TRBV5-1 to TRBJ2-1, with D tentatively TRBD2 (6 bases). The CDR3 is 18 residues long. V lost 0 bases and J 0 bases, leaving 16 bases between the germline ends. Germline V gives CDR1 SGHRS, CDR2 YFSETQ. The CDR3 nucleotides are TGCGCCAGCAGCTTGGCCTTTGGACGGGAGAGCTCCTACAATGAGCAGTTCTTC. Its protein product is CASSLAFGRESSYNEQFF. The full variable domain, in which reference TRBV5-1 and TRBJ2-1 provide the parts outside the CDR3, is KAGVTQTPRYLIKTRGQQVTLSCSPISGHRSVSWYQQTPGQGLQFLFEYFSETQRNKGNFPGRFSGRQFSNSRSEMNVSTLELGDSALYLCASSLAFGRESSYNEQFFGPGTRLTVL.

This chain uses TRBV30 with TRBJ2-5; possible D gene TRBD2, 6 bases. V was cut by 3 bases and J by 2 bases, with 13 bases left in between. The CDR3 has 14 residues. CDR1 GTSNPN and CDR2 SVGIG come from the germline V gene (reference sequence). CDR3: CAWSQLADQETQYF. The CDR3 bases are TGTGCCTGGAGCCAATTAGCGGATCAAGAGACCCAGTACTTC. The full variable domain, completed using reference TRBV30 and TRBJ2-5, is SQTIHQWPATLVQPVGSPLSLECTVEGTSNPNLYWYRQAAGRGLQLLFYSVGIGQISSEVPQNLSASRPQDRQFILSSKKLLLSDSGFYLCAWSQLADQETQYFGPGTRLLVL.

In DNA, the CDR3 is TGTGCCAGCAGTTTCCGGCAGGTTAACACCGGGGAGCTGTTTTTT. Its protein is CASSFRQVNTGELFF. The chain is built from TRBV27 and TRBJ2-2, with unresolved D. The germline V gene encodes CDR1 MNHEY and CDR2 SMNVEV (reference sequence). There are 15 residues in the CDR3. V lost 3 bases and J lost 2, with 10 bases in between.

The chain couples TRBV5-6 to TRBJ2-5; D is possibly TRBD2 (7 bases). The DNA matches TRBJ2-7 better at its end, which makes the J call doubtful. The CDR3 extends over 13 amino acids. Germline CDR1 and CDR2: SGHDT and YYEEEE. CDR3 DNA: TGTGCCAGCAGCCCGGGGGGCTTCTACGAGCAGTACTTC. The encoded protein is CASSPGGFYEQYF.

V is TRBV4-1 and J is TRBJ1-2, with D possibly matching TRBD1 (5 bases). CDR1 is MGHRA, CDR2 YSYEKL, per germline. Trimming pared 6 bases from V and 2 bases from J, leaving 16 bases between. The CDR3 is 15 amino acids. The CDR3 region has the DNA TGCGCCAGCAGTGTGGGGCCAATCGCAAACTATGGCTACACCTTC. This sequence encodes CASSVGPIANYGYTF.